Given below is one T cell receptor (beta chain) in context. What it recognizes is unknown. In germline, CDR1 is SNHLY, CDR2 FYNNEI. Unmatched junction bases numbered 0, after V lost 5 bases and J lost 8 bases. The CDR3 length is 11 residues. Nominally healthy donors provided the samples, though records likely missed some immune exposures. The PCR contained 60 Vbeta and 13 Jbeta primers. Here immunoSEQ multiplex PCR was the method, and the copy in TCRdb shows in-frame clones only, minus some. The sample totals approximately 110,000 clones. These data originate in a study of cytomegalovirus exposure and HLA in healthy donors. General study results and limits: Reports indicated that the classifier achieved high specificity and sensitivity in diagnosing cytomegalovirus status.

The chain carries TRBV2 and TRBJ1-1, with TRBD1 identical over 9 bases. This TCR derives from a man aged 50 or older in good health and CMV-seronegative. Specimen: PBMCs. The CDR3 reads CASSTGGEAFF. CDR3 nucleotides: TGTGCCAGCAGTACAGGGGGCGAAGCTTTCTTT.